These 5 T cell receptor beta chains were sequenced from one sample in a study of T cells in Graves' hyperthyroidism and ophthalmopathy. TCR beta CDR3 regions were amplified from RNA. The HTBI set primed first-round TCR CDR3 RT-PCR. One entry per CDR3 protein results from TCRdb running MiXCR on the multiplex PCR reads. The data contain around 720,000 distinct CDR3 sequences, approximately 40% of them singletons. Sequences were obtained from blood. These receptor sequences come from a woman aged 40 to 49 with Graves' hyperthyroidism.

Note on this clonotype: It is likely a read error, because the conserved phenylalanine at the end of the CDR3 is missing. Because the CDR3's place on the DNA is in doubt, the DNA is left out and the CDR3 is given as listed by TCRdb. The gene calls are TRBV7-2 and TRBJ1-6. The CDR3 sequence runs 8 residues, both termini included. CDR1 and CDR2 (germline): SGHTA, FQGNSA. The chain's CDR3 is CASSLGHY.

CDR3 DNA: TGTGCCAGCAGCTTCGCGGGAGACACCGGGGAGCTGTTTTTT. It is translated as CASSFAGDTGELFF. V gene TRBV7-2 combines with J gene TRBJ2-2; the match to TRBD2 covers 7 bases. The germline V gene encodes CDR1 SGHTA and CDR2 FQGNSA. V trimming: 3 bases; J trimming: 3 bases; junction bases outside the gene matches: 1. The CDR3 contains 14 residues.

With respect to this clonotype: This may be a read error: a much more frequent sequence differs by one nucleotide. The chain is built from TRBV10-3 and TRBJ1-2; 7 nucleotides agree with TRBD1. CDR1 ENHRY and CDR2 SYGVKD come from the germline V gene. CDR3 size: 14 residues. CDR3 loop: CTSSKGGRHYGYTF. As DNA, the CDR3 is TGTACCAGCAGTAAAGGGGGCAGGCACTATGGCTACACCTTC.

The sample holds a few counts of this clonotype. The chain carries TRBV9 and TRBJ1-2, with D uncertain. V dropped 5 bases and J dropped 3 bases, with 17 bases sitting between them. The CDR3 is 15 amino acids. Per germline, CDR1 SGDLS and CDR2 YYNGEE. In DNA form, the CDR3 reads TGTGCCAGCAGTTTTACGGGCACCTGGGACTATGGCTACACCTTC. Protein product: CASSFTGTWDYGYTF.

This clonotype was seen a few times. The V call is TRBV7-9, the J call TRBJ2-7; D possibly corresponds to TRBD2 (5 bases). There are 13 residues in the CDR3. CDR1 SEHNR and CDR2 FQNEAQ come from the germline V gene (reference sequence). Trimming took 6 bases from V and 2 from J, leaving 11 bases between them. CDR3 sequence: CASSLIGTYEQYF. DNA of the CDR3: TGTGCCAGCAGTTTAATCGGGACCTACGAGCAGTACTTC.